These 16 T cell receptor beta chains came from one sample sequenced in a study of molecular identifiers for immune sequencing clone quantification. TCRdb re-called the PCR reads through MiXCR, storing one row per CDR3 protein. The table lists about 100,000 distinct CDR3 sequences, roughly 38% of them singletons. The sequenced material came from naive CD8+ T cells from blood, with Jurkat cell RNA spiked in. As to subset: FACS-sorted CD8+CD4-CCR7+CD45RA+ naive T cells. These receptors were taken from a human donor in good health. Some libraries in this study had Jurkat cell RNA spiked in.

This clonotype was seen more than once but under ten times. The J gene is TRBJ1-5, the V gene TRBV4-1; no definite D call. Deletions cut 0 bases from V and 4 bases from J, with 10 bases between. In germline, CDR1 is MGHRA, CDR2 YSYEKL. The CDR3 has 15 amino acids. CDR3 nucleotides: TGCGCCAGCAGCCAAGATCAAGCCCATAATCAGCCCCAGCATTTT. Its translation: CASSQDQAHNQPQHF.

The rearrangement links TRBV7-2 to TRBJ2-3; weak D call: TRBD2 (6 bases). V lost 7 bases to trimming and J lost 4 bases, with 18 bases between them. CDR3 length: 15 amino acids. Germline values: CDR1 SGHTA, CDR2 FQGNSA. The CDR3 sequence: CASTPITGVADTQYF. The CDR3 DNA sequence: TGTGCCAGCACCCCAATAACGGGGGTGGCAGATACGCAGTATTTT. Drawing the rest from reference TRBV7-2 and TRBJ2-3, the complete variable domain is GAGVSQSPSNKVTEKGKDVELRCDPISGHTALYWYRQSLGQGLEFLIYFQGNSAPDKSGLPSDRFSAERTGGSVSTLTIQRTQQEDSAVYLCASTPITGVADTQYFGPGTRLTVL.

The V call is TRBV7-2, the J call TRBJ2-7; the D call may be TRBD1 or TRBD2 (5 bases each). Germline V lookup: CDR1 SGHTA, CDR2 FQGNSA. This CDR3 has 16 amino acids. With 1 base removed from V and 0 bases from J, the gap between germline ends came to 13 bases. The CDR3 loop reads CASSLVGRPSSYEQYF. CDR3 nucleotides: TGTGCCAGCAGCTTAGTGGGACGGCCGAGCTCCTACGAGCAGTACTTC.

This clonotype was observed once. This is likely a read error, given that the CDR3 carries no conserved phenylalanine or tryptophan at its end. The CDR3, as DNA: TGTGCCAGCAGTTCCTCTGACAGGGCCCTCGATCAGCCCCAGCATATT. Encoded protein: CASSSSDRALDQPQHI. The chain uses TRBV28 and TRBJ1-5, with 7 bases identical to TRBD1. The CDR3 contains 16 residues. The V gene end was trimmed by 4 bases and the J gene end by 5 bases; junction bases not matched to a gene: 11. From germline, CDR1 is MDHEN and CDR2 SYDVKM.

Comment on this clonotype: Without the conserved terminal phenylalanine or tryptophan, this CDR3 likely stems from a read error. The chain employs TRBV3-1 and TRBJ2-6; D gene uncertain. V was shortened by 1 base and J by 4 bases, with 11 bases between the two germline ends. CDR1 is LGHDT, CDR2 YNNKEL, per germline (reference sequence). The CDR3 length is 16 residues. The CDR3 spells CASSQALVSGANVLTL. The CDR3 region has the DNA TGTGCCAGCAGCCAAGCCCTGGTCTCAGGGGCCAACGTCCTGACTTTA.

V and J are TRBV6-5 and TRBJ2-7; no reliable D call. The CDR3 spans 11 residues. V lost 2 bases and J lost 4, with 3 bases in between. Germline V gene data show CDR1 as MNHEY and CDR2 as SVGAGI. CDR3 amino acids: CASSYEYEQYF. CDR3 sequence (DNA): TGTGCCAGCAGTTACGAATACGAGCAGTACTTC.

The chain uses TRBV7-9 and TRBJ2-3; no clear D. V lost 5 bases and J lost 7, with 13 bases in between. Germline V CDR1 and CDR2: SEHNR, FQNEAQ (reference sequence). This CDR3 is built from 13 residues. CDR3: CASSLAPLYTQYF. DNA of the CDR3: TGTGCCAGCAGCCTCGCTCCCCTCTATACGCAGTATTTT.

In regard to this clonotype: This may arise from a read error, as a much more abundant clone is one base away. Here the CDR3 DNA reads TGTGCCAGCAGATGGGACAGGGTTTCTGGCAATCCGCCCCAGCATTTT. As protein: CASRWDRVSGNPPQHF. V is TRBV28 and J is TRBJ1-5; 9 bases agree with TRBD1. CDR3 length: 16 amino acids. The germline V gene encodes CDR1 MDHEN and CDR2 SYDVKM.

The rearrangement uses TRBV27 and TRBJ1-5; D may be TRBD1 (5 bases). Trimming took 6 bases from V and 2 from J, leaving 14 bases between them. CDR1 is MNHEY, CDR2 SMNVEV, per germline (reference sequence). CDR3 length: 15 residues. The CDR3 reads CASRAQGVGNQPQHF. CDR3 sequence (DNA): TGTGCCAGCAGGGCCCAGGGAGTTGGCAATCAGCCCCAGCATTTT.

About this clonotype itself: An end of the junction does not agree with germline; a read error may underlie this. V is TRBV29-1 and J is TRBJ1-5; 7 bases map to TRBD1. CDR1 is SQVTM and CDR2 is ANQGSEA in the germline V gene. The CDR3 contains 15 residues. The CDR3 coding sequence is TGCTGCGTTGTACGGCCGACAGGGAGGGGTCAGCCCCAGCATTTT. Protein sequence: CCVVRPTGRGQPQHF.

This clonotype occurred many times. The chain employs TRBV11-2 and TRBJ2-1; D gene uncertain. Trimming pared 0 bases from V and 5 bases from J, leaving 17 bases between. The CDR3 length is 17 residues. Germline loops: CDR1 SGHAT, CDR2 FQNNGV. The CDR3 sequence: CASSLEVWLSSDNEQFF. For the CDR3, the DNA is TGTGCCAGCAGCTTAGAAGTGTGGTTGTCTTCGGACAATGAGCAGTTCTTC.

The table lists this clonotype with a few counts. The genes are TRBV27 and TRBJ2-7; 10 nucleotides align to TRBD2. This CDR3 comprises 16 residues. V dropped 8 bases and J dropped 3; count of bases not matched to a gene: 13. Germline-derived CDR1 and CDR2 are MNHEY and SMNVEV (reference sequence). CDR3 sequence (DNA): TGTGCCAGCGGGTCCTCCTTTGGGACTAGCGTCTACGAGCAGTACTTC. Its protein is CASGSSFGTSVYEQYF.

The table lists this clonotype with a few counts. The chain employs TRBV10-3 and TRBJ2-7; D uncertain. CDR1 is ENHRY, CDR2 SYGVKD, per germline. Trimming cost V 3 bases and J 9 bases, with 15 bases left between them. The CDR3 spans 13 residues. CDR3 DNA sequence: TGTGCCATCAGTGATCTCCCTAACGATGGGCAGTACTTC. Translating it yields CAISDLPNDGQYF.

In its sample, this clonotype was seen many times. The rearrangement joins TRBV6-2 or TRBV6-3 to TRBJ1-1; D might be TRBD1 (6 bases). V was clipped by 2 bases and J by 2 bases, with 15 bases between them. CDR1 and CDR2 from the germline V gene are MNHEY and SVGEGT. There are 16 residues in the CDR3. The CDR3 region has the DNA TGTGCCAGCAGTTACAGTCCGGGGGACATCAACACTGAAGCTTTCTTT. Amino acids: CASSYSPGDINTEAFF.

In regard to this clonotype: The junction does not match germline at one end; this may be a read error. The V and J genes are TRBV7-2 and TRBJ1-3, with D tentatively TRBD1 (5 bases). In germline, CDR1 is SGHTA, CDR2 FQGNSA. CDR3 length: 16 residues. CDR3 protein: CASSSVSSPGGNPIYF. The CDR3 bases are TGTGCCAGCAGCTCCGTGTCAAGTCCTGGGGGAAACCCCATATATTTT.

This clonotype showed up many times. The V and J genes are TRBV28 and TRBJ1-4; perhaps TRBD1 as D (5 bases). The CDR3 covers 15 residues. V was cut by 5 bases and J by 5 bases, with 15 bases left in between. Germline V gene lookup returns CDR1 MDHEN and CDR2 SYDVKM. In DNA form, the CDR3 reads TGTGCCAGCAGTCCCAGGTGGGGCGGGAATGAAAAACTGTTTTTT. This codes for CASSPRWGGNEKLFF.